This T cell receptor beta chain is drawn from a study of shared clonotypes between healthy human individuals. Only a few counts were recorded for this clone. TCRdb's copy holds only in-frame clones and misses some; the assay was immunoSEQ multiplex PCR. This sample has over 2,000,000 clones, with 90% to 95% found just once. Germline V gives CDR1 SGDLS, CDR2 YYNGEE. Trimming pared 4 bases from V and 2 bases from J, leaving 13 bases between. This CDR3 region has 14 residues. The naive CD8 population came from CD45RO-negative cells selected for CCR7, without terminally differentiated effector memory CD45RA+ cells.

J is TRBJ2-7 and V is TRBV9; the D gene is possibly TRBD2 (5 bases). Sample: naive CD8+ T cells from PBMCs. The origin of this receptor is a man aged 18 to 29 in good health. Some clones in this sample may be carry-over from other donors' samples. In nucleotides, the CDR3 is TGTGCCAGCAGCCCGAGTCGGGGTACCTACGAGCAGTACTTC. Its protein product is CASSPSRGTYEQYF.